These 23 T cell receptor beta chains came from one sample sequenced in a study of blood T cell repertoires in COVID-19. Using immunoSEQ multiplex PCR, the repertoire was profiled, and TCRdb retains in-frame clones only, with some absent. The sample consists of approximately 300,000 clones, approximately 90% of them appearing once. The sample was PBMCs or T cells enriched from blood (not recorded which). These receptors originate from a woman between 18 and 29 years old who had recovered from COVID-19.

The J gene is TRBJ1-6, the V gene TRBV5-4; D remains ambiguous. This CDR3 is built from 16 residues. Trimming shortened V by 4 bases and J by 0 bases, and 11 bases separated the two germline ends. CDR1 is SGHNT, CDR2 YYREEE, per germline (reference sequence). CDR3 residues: CASSPGGGSYNSPLHF. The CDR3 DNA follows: TGTGCCAGCAGCCCGGGCGGAGGCTCCTATAATTCACCCCTCCACTTT.

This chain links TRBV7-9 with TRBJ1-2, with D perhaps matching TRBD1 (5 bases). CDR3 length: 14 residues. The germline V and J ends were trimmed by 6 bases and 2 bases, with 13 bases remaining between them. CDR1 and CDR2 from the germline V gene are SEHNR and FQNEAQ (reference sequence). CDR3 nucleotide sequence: TGTGCCAGCAGTGCGGGGGACCGAAACTATGGCTACACCTTC. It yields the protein CASSAGDRNYGYTF.

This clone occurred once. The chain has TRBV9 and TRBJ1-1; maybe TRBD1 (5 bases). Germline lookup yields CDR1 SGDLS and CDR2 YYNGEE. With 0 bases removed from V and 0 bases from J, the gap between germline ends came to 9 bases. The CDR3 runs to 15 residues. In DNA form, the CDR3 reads TGTGCCAGCAGCGTAGCCGGACACATGAACACTGAAGCTTTCTTT. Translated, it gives CASSVAGHMNTEAFF.

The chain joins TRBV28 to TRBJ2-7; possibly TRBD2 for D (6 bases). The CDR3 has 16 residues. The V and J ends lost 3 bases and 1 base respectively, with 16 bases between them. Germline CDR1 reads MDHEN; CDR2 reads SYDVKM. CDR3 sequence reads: CASSFQTGGVSYEQYF. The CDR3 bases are TGTGCCAGCAGTTTTCAGACGGGCGGGGTTTCCTACGAGCAGTACTTC.

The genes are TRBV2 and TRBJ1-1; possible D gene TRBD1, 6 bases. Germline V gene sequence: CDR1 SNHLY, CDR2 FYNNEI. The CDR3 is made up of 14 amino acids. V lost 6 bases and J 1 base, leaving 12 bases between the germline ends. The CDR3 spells CASRTTGQNTEAFF. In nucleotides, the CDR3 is TGTGCCAGCAGGACCACGGGACAGAACACTGAAGCTTTCTTT.

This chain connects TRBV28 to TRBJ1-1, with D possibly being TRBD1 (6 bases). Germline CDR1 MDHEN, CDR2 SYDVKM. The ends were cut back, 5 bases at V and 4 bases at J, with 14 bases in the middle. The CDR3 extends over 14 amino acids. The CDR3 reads CASSATGSSTEAFF. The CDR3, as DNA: TGTGCCAGCAGTGCCACAGGGAGCAGCACTGAAGCTTTCTTT. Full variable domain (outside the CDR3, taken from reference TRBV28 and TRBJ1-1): DVKVTQSSRYLVKRTGEKVFLECVQDMDHENMFWYRQDPGLGLRLIYFSYDVKMKEKGDIPEGYSVSREKKERFSLILESASTNQTSMYLCASSATGSSTEAFFGQGTRLTVV.

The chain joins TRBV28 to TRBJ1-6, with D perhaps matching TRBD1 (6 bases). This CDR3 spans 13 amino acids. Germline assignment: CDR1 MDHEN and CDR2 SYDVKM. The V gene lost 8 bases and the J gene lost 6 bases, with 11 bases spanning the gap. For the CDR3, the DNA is TGTGCCAGCGGCGGCAGGGGTAATTCACCCCTCCACTTT. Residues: CASGGRGNSPLHF.

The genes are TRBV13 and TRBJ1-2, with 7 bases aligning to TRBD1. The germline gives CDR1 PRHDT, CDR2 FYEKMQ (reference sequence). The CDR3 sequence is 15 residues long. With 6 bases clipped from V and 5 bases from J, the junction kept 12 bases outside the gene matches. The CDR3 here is CASRIIQTGRYGYTF. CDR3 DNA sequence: TGTGCCAGCAGAATAATACAGACAGGGAGGTATGGCTACACCTTC. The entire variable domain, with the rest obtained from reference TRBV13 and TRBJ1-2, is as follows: AAGVIQSPRHLIKEKRETATLKCYPIPRHDTVYWYQQGPGQDPQFLISFYEKMQSDKGSIPDRFSAQQFSDYHSELNMSSLELGDSALYFCASRIIQTGRYGYTFGSGTRLTVV.

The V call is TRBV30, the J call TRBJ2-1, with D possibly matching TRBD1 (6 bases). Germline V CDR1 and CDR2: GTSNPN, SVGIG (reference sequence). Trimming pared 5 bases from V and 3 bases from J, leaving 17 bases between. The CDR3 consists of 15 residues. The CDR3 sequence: CAWQDRLSIYNEQFF. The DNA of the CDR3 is TGTGCCTGGCAAGACAGGCTCAGTATCTACAATGAGCAGTTCTTC.

DNA of the CDR3: TGCGCCAGCAGCTTGGGTCCGGGTACGAATTCACCCCTCCACTTT. Translated: CASSLGPGTNSPLHF. This sequence joins TRBV5-1 and TRBJ1-6; D gene unclear. Germline lookup yields CDR1 SGHRS and CDR2 YFSETQ. V lost 0 bases to trimming and J lost 7 bases, with 11 bases between them. This CDR3 has 15 residues.

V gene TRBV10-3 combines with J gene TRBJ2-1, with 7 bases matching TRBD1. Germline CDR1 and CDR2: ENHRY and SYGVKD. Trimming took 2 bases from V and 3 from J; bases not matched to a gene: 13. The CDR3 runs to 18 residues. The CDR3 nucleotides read TGTGCCATCAGTGAGACCGGTATGACAGGGATAGTCTACAATGAGCAGTTCTTC. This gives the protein CAISETGMTGIVYNEQFF.

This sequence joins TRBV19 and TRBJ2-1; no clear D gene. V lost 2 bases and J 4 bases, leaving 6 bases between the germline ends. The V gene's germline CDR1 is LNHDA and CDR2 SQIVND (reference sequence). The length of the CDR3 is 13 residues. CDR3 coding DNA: TGTGCCAGTAGTATACGGGTTTACAATGAGCAGTTCTTC. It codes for CASSIRVYNEQFF.

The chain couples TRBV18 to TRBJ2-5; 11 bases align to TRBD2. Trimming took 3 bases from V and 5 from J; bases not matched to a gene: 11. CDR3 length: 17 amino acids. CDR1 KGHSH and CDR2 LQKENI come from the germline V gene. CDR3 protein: CASSPPLVAGGRETQYF. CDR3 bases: TGTGCCAGCTCACCCCCCCTAGTAGCGGGGGGGCGTGAGACCCAGTACTTC.

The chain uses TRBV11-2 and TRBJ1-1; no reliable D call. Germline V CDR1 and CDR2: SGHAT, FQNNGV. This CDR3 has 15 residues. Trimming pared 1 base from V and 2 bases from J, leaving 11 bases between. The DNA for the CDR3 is TGTGCCAGCAGCTTAGTTGGCAGATTAAACACTGAAGCTTTCTTT. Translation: CASSLVGRLNTEAFF.

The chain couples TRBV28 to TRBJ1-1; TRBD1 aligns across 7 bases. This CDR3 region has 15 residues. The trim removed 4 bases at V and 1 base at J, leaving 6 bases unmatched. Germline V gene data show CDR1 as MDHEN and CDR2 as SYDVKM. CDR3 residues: CASSSGAGGNTEAFF. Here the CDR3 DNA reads TGTGCCAGCAGTTCAGGGGCAGGGGGGAACACTGAAGCTTTCTTT.

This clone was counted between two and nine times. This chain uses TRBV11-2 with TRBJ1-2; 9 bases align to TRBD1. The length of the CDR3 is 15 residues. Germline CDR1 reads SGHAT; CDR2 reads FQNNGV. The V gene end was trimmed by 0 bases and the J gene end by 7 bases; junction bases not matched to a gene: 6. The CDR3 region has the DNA TGTGCCAGCAGCTTAGAGGGGGACAGGGCGGGTGGCTACACCTTC. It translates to CASSLEGDRAGGYTF.

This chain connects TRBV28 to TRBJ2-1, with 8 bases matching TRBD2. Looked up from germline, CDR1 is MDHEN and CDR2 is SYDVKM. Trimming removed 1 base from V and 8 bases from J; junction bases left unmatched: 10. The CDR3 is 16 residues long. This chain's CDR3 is CASSLSWSGSRYEQFF. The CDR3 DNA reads TGTGCCAGCAGTTTATCGTGGAGCGGGAGTCGATATGAGCAGTTCTTC.

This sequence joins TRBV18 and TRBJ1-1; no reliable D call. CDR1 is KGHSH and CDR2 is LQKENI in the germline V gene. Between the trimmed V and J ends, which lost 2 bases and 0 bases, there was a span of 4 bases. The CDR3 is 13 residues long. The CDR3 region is CASSPSMNTEAFF. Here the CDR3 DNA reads TGTGCCAGCTCACCATCTATGAACACTGAAGCTTTCTTT.

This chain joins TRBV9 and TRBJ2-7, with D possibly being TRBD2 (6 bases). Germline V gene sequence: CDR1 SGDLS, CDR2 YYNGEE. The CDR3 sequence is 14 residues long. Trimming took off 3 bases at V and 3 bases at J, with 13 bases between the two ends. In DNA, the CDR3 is TGTGCCAGCAGCGATGGGGACGGGGGCTACGAGCAGTACTTC. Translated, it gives CASSDGDGGYEQYF. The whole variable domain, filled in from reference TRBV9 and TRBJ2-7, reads DSGVTQTPKHLITATGQRVTLRCSPRSGDLSVYWYQQSLDQGLQFLIQYYNGEERAKGNILERFSAQQFPDLHSELNLSSLELGDSALYFCASSDGDGGYEQYFGPGTRLTVT.

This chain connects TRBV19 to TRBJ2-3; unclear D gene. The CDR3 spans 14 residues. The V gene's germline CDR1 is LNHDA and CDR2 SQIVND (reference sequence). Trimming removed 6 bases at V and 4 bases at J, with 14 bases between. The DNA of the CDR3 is TGTGCCAGTAGGCGAAATGGCCAGGCAGATACGCAGTATTTT. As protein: CASRRNGQADTQYF. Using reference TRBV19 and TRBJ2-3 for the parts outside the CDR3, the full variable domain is DGGITQSPKYLFRKEGQNVTLSCEQNLNHDAMYWYRQDPGQGLRLIYYSQIVNDFQKGDIAEGYSVSREKKESFPLTVTSAQKNPTAFYLCASRRNGQADTQYFGPGTRLTVL.

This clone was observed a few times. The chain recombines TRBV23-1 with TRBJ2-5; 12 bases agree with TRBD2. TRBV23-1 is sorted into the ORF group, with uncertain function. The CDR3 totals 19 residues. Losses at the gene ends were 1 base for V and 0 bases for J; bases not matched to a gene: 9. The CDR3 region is CASSQCTLAGGDNQETQYF. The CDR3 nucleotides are TGCGCCAGCAGTCAATGTACCCTAGCGGGGGGGGATAACCAAGAGACCCAGTACTTC.

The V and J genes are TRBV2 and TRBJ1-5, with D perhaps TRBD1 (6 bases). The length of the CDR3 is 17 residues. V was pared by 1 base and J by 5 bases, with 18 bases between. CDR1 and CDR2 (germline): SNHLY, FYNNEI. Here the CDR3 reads CASSEEFVAGADQPQHF. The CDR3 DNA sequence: TGTGCCAGCAGTGAAGAGTTTGTAGCAGGGGCGGATCAGCCCCAGCATTTT.

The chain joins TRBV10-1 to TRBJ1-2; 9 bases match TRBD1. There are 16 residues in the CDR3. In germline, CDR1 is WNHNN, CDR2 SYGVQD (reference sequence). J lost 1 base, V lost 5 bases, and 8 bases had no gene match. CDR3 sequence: CASSIYRDRVNYGYTF. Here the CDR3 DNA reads TGCGCCAGCAGTATTTACCGGGACAGGGTTAACTATGGCTACACCTTC.